Sequencing of this TCR beta chain was carried out in a study of Ad26.COV2.S vaccination and SARS-CoV-2 variants. In the study overall: In the study, Ad26.COV2.S was injected intramuscularly once, or twice 56 days apart. Overall study results and limits: The study found higher spike-specific TCR breadth in vaccine than placebo recipients.

This table comes from immunoSEQ multiplex PCR, and its TCRdb copy is limited to in-frame clones, with some not included. The data show about 400,000 clones, with less than 90% seen just once and 3.5% held by the top ten. Regarding this clone: The target antigen is unknown.

Treatment here: about 20 received Ad26.COV2.S at low or high dose, single or two shots; several received placebo; per-sample allocation not given. On day 63 after the first injection, vaccine and placebo recipients gave samples. Based in Boston, the donor was an adult of 18-55 years. Germline V gives CDR1 MNHNS, CDR2 SASEGT. This CDR3 spans 15 amino acids. The ends were cut back, 2 bases at V and 2 bases at J, with 11 bases in the middle. This specimen consisted of peripheral blood, obtained in a trial of Ad26.COV2.S vaccine versus placebo. V and J are TRBV6-1 and TRBJ2-3; D is tentatively TRBD1 or TRBD2 (6 bases each). The sequence was collected from a person between 18 and 65 years old who received the Ad26.COV2.S COVID-19 vaccine or a placebo. Here the CDR3 reads CASSESGAITDTQYF. Here the CDR3 DNA reads TGTGCCAGCAGTGAATCGGGGGCGATCACAGATACGCAGTATTTT.